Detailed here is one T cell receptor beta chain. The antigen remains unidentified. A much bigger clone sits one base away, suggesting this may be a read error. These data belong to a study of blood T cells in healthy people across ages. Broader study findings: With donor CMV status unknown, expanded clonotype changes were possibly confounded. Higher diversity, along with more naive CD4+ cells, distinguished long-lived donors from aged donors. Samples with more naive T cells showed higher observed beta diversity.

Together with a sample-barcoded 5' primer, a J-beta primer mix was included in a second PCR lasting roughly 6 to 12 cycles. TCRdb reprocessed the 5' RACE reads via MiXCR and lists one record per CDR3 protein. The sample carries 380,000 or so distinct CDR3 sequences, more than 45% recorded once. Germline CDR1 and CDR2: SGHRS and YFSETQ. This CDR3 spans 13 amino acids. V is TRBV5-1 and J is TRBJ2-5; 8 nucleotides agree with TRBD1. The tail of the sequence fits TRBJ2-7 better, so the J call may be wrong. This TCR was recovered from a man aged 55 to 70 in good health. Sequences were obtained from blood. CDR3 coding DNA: TGCGCCAGCATCTATAGACAGGGGAGCGAGCAGTACTTC. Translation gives CASIYRQGSEQYF.